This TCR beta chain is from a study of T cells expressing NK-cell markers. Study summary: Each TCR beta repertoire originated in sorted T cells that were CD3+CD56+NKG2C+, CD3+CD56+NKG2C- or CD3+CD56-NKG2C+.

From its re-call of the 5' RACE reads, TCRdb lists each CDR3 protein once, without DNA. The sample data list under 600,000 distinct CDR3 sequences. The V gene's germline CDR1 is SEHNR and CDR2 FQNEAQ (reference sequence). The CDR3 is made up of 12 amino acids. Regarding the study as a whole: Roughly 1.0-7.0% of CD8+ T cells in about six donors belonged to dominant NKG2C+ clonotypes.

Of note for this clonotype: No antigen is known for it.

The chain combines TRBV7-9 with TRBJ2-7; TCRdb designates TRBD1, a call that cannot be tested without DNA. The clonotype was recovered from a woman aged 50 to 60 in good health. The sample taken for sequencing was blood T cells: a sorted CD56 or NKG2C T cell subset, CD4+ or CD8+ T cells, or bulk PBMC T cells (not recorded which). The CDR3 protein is CASSPGQARQYF.